The 32 T cell receptor beta chains below all came from one sample that was sequenced in a study of tumor-infiltrating lymphocytes in primary liver carcinoma (dated by TCRdb to 2016 to 2017). The instrument was an Illumina HiSeq 2500. Starting from about 550 ng total RNA, TCRbeta-specific cDNA was produced by reverse transcription with a constant-region primer and ProtoScript II reverse transcriptase. Three nested multiplex PCR rounds, following a slightly modified ARM-PCR procedure, were used to build the TCRbeta libraries. Each of the first two PCR rounds ran for nine to eleven cycles and used multiplex TRBV1-TRBV30 forward primers together with a Cbeta reverse primer. TCRdb handled the public reads itself, with Q25 trimming in fastp and clone calling in MiXCR, and kept productive beta chains. Each record represents a unique CDR3 protein, reported with the most common genes and DNA among its rows. The sample contains tens of thousands of distinct CDR3 sequences, over 60% of them found a single time. Roughly a fifth of the sample is in the top ten clones.

Without any cell sorting, total RNA and DNA were co-extracted from about 20-30 mg of bulk tissue using the AllPrep DNA/RNA mini kit. Source material: liver tumor tissue from sampling region 1. Interpreted using the paper, the cell subset or site label stands for: tumor region T1, superior pole. The receptors come from a man in his forties or fifties with primary liver carcinoma and hepatitis B virus infection.

On this clonotype: One end of the junction fails to match germline, which may point to a read error. The chain links TRBV29-1 to TRBJ2-2, with 7 bases lining up with TRBD2. The CDR3 is 16 residues long. CDR1 is SQVTM, CDR2 ANQGSEA, per germline. CDR3 protein: CSVEERGRENTGELFF. CDR3 bases: TGTAGCGTTGAAGAACGTGGGAGGGAGAACACCGGGGAGCTGTTTTTT.

In regard to this clonotype: An end of the junction does not agree with germline; a read error may underlie this. V usage is TRBV11-2 and J usage is TRBJ2-7; 12 bases match TRBD2. Germline CDR1 SGHAT, CDR2 FQNNGV. The CDR3 has 17 residues. The CDR3 here is CANSQGLAGSSFYEQYF. CDR3 sequence (DNA): TGTGCCAACAGCCAGGGACTAGCGGGTTCATCTTTCTACGAGCAGTACTTC.

A word on this clonotype: Relative to the germline gene, one junction end is altered; a read error may explain this. This chain connects TRBV11-2 to TRBJ2-3; the D gene is possibly TRBD2 (6 bases). Germline CDR1 SGHAT, CDR2 FQNNGV. The CDR3 has 16 residues. This CDR3 reads CAIIPPGGRGTDMQYF. As DNA, the CDR3 is TGTGCCATCATCCCCCCAGGAGGGAGAGGAACAGATATGCAGTATTTT.

This clonotype ranks as large. The gene calls are TRBV12-3 or TRBV12-4 and TRBJ1-2, with TRBD1 matching 8 bases. The V segment lost 2 bases and the J segment 4 bases; nucleotides outside the gene matches: 6. The CDR3 loop spans 15 amino acids. The CDR3 spells CASSLRDRPFYGYTF. CDR3 DNA sequence: TGTGCCAGCAGTTTAAGGGACAGGCCCTTCTATGGCTACACCTTC.

This clonotype was detected many times. J is TRBJ1-3 and V is TRBV6-6; no clear D. V shed 6 bases and J shed 0 bases, with 12 bases lying between them. CDR3 length: 15 amino acids. Germline CDR1 is MNHNY and CDR2 is SVGAGI (reference sequence). The CDR3 nucleotides are TGTGCCAGCAGCAAAGGAGCCTACTCTGGAAACACCATATATTTT. Its protein is CASSKGAYSGNTIYF.

This sequence joins TRBV4-2 and TRBJ2-7; D call uncertain. The germline CDR1 and CDR2 sequences are LGHNA and YNFKEQ. The CDR3 is 13 residues long. The V end was cut by 11 bases, the J end by 2 bases, with 16 bases between. The CDR3 sequence: CACNHLLAYEQYF. CDR3 nucleotides: TGTGCCTGCAACCATCTTCTGGCCTACGAGCAGTACTTC.

Points on this clonotype: A junction end diverges from the germline sequence, so it may reflect a read error. CDR3 sequence (DNA): TGTGCCGGCAGTCCTCGGACAGGGGTGAACTATGGCTACAACTTC. Translated, it gives CAGSPRTGVNYGYNF. The chain links TRBV7-8 to TRBJ1-2, with 9 bases fitting TRBD1. The germline CDR1 and CDR2 sequences are SGHVS and FQNEAQ. CDR3 size: 15 residues.

Worth noting for this clonotype: Its ends do not fully match the called genes, so a read error is possible. The chain employs TRBV11-1 and TRBJ2-1; D perhaps matches TRBD2 (6 bases). From germline, CDR1 is SGHAT and CDR2 FQDESV (reference sequence). This CDR3 is 16 amino acids long. The CDR3 sequence: CASNRLLGGGYNEQFF. CDR3 nucleotide sequence: TGTGCCAGCAACCGCCTACTGGGAGGTGGATACAATGAGCAGTTCTTT.

Comment on this clonotype: A much larger clone lies a single base off, so this may be a read error. No conserved phenylalanine or tryptophan is present at the end of the CDR3, so a read error is the likely explanation. The chain has TRBV7-9 and TRBJ1-3; 10 bases are shared with TRBD1. This CDR3 is 16 amino acids long. The trim removed 4 bases at V and 0 bases at J, leaving 3 bases unmatched. Germline V lookup: CDR1 SEHNR, CDR2 FQNEAQ (reference sequence). CDR3 protein: CASSSGQGRSGNTIYL. In DNA, the CDR3 is TGTGCCAGCAGCTCGGGACAGGGGCGCTCTGGAAACACCATATATCTT.

About this clonotype: A much larger clone differs by one base, so this may be a read error. The CDR3 sequence: CASSLGRRRSGRSYEQYF. The CDR3 bases are TGTGCCAGCAGTTTAGGCAGGAGGCGAAGCGGGAGGTCCTACGAGCAGTACTTC. The gene calls are TRBV28 and TRBJ2-7; 9 bases agree with TRBD2. The CDR3 sequence is 18 residues long. The germline V gene has CDR1 MDHEN and CDR2 SYDVKM. Trimming at V came to 2 bases and at J to 1 base, leaving 12 bases not matched to a gene.

A note on this clonotype: Germline is not matched at one junction end, which may reflect a read error. The rearrangement uses TRBV14 and TRBJ1-1, with a tentative D call TRBD1 (6 bases). Looked up from germline, CDR1 is SGHDN and CDR2 is FVKESK. This CDR3 contains 14 residues. Here the CDR3 reads CASSPTRGGTKAFF. The CDR3 nucleotides are TGTGCTAGCAGCCCCACCAGGGGAGGAACTAAAGCTTTCTTT.

Of note for this clonotype: An end of the junction differs from the germline gene, which may be a read error. This rearrangement joins TRBV18 to TRBJ2-1; 11 positions agree with TRBD2. The CDR3 sequence is 17 residues long. Germline V gene data show CDR1 as KGHSH and CDR2 as LQKENI. CDR3: CASPPTTSGISYNEQIF. The CDR3 DNA sequence: TGTGCCAGCCCACCTACGACTAGCGGGATTTCCTACAATGAGCAGATCTTC.

As regards this clonotype: At one boundary the junction diverges from the germline segment, which might be a read error. The V and J genes are TRBV29-1 and TRBJ2-3; D is uncertain. The CDR3 loop spans 14 amino acids. Germline V gene lookup returns CDR1 SQVTM and CDR2 ANQGSEA. The CDR3 nucleotides read TGCGGCGTTGAAAGCAGGAATGGCATAGATACGCAGTATTTT. Translated, it gives CGVESRNGIDTQYF.

Concerning this clonotype itself: Relative to the germline gene, one junction end is altered; a read error may explain this. The chain is built from TRBV7-8 and TRBJ1-1, with D possibly TRBD1 on 5 matching bases. CDR3 length: 16 amino acids. CDR1 is SGHVS, CDR2 FQNEAQ, per germline. The DNA for the CDR3 is TGTGCCAGCAGTCCACGAGCAAGGGGAATGAACACTGAAGCCTTCTTT. It is translated as CASSPRARGMNTEAFF.

In its sample, this clonotype was seen a few times. A much larger clone lies a single base off, so this may be a read error. V and J are TRBV13 and TRBJ2-3; D perhaps matches TRBD1 (5 bases). The CDR3 runs to 13 residues. Germline CDR1 and CDR2: PRHDT and FYEKMQ (reference sequence). CDR3 nucleotide sequence: TGTGCCAGCGGCTTACAACAGGCAGATACGCAGTATTTT. Amino acid sequence: CASGLQQADTQYF.

Notes on this clonotype: The junction shows a germline mismatch at one end, possibly a read error. The J gene is TRBJ2-1, the V gene TRBV29-1; TRBD2 aligns across 7 bases. This CDR3 has 16 amino acids. Per the germline V gene, CDR1 is SQVTM and CDR2 is ANQGSEA. Here the CDR3 reads CSVEPSSGSSYIEQFF. CDR3 coding DNA: TGCAGCGTTGAACCCTCTAGCGGATCCTCCTACATTGAGCAGTTCTTC.

A note on this clonotype: The junction and the germline gene differ at one end; a read error may be behind it. This chain joins TRBV13 and TRBJ2-7; 9 nucleotides agree with TRBD1. The CDR3 totals 15 residues. Per germline, CDR1 PRHDT and CDR2 FYEKMQ (reference sequence). The CDR3 reads CASRLGQGIFYEQYF. The CDR3 nucleotides are TGTGCCAGCAGGTTAGGACAGGGGATCTTTTACGAGCAGTACTTC.

About this clonotype: Its ends do not fully match the called genes, so a read error is possible. This chain connects TRBV4-2 to TRBJ2-1; D unclear. The CDR3 is made up of 14 amino acids. Germline V gene data show CDR1 as LGHNA and CDR2 as YNFKEQ. CDR3 sequence reads: CVSSQEPKGSEQFF. The CDR3 nucleotides are TGTGTCAGCAGCCAAGAACCAAAGGGAAGTGAGCAGTTCTTC.

The V call is TRBV4-1, the J call TRBJ2-7; unclear D gene. Per the germline V gene, CDR1 is MGHRA and CDR2 is YSYEKL. This CDR3 has 15 residues. V was shortened by 0 bases and J by 13 bases, with 22 bases between the two germline ends. The CDR3: CASSQDYMGIYDHYF. CDR3 DNA: TGCGCCAGCAGCCAAGATTACATGGGGATATACGATCATTACTTC.

This clonotype has a single count. The gene calls are TRBV4-1 and TRBJ2-2; tentatively, D is TRBD2 (5 bases). Trimming stripped 8 bases from V and 7 bases from J, with 17 bases between. Per the germline V gene, CDR1 is MGHRA and CDR2 is YSYEKL. This CDR3 region has 14 residues. This CDR3 is CASVGEAGIGELFF. The DNA of the CDR3 is TGCGCCAGCGTCGGGGAAGCTGGGATCGGGGAGCTGTTTTTT.

With regard to this clonotype: The CDR3 carries no conserved terminal phenylalanine or tryptophan, so it likely arises from a read error. This sequence joins TRBV6-6 and TRBJ2-1; D ambiguous. This CDR3 has 16 residues. The germline gives CDR1 MNHNY, CDR2 SVGAGI (reference sequence). V was pared by 5 bases and J by 7 bases, with 21 bases between. CDR3 nucleotides: TGTGCCAGCAGTCTTATTCGCCGACATCCAGGAAATGAGCAGTTCTTA. This sequence encodes CASSLIRRHPGNEQFL.

This clonotype has only a few counts. The V and J genes are TRBV19 and TRBJ1-5, with D possibly being TRBD1 (6 bases). The CDR3 is made up of 14 amino acids. Between the trimmed V and J ends, which lost 7 bases and 2 bases, there was a span of 12 bases. Germline values: CDR1 LNHDA, CDR2 SQIVND (reference sequence). The CDR3 here is CASNPSGGNQPQHF. The CDR3 bases are TGTGCCAGTAATCCATCAGGGGGCAATCAGCCCCAGCATTTT. Full variable domain (remainder filled in from reference TRBV19 and TRBJ1-5): DGGITQSPKYLFRKEGQNVTLSCEQNLNHDAMYWYRQDPGQGLRLIYYSQIVNDFQKGDIAEGYSVSREKKESFPLTVTSAQKNPTAFYLCASNPSGGNQPQHFGDGTRLSIL.

In its sample, this clonotype was seen many times. The J gene is TRBJ2-1, the V gene TRBV20-1; 12 nucleotides align to TRBD1. This CDR3 is built from 13 residues. Trimming removed 3 bases from V and 7 bases from J; junction bases left unmatched: 1. Germline values: CDR1 DFQATT, CDR2 SNEGSKA (reference sequence). The CDR3 protein is CSARGQGANEQFF. The DNA for the CDR3 is TGCAGTGCTAGGGGACAGGGGGCAAATGAGCAGTTCTTC.

Comments on this clonotype: One junction end disagrees with the germline gene, perhaps due to a read error. The J gene is TRBJ1-4, the V gene TRBV28; D uncertain. The length of the CDR3 is 15 residues. Germline V gene sequence: CDR1 MDHEN, CDR2 SYDVKM. The CDR3 DNA reads as TGTGCCAGCAGAACGGAGTCGAGGGTGTATGAAATACTGTTTTTT. Amino acids: CASRTESRVYEILFF.

A remark on this clonotype: At one end, the junction sequence differs from germline, possibly due to a read error. The rearrangement links TRBV4-2 to TRBJ2-7; unclear D gene. There are 12 residues in the CDR3. Germline CDR1 LGHNA, CDR2 YNFKEQ. For the CDR3, the DNA is TGTTCCAGCAGCCAAGGGTGTCCTGAGCAGTACTTC. Amino acids: CSSSQGCPEQYF.

Notes on this clonotype: This may be a read error, as it is one base from a much larger clone. The chain links TRBV20-1 to TRBJ2-6, with a weak D call TRBD1 (6 bases). The V and J ends lost 7 bases and 1 base respectively, with 14 bases between them. The CDR3 contains 15 residues. Germline values: CDR1 DFQATT, CDR2 SNEGSKA (reference sequence). CDR3 sequence (DNA): TGCAGTGTGTCCAGGGGTGTGTCTGGGGCCAACGTCCTGACTTTC. Translation: CSVSRGVSGANVLTF.

Points on this clonotype: Compared with germline, one end of the junction differs, possibly owing to a read error. V usage is TRBV10-3 and J usage is TRBJ2-1, with 8 bases that match TRBD1. The V gene's germline CDR1 is ENHRY and CDR2 SYGVKD. The CDR3 is 16 residues long. This chain's CDR3 is CAISESGDRLYNEEFF. CDR3 sequence (DNA): TGTGCCATCAGTGAGTCCGGGGACAGGCTCTACAATGAGGAGTTCTTC.

Concerning this clonotype: A read error may explain this, as a much larger clone is one base away. This chain joins TRBV2 and TRBJ2-7, with 8 bases that match TRBD1. Germline V gene sequence: CDR1 SNHLY, CDR2 FYNNEI. The CDR3 totals 14 residues. In DNA, the CDR3 is TGTGCCAGCAGTTGGACAGGGAACTCCTACGAGCATTACTTC. This translates into CASSWTGNSYEHYF.

Concerning this clonotype: A much larger clone sits a single nucleotide away, making a read error possible. The J gene is TRBJ2-7, the V gene TRBV4-2; D is undetermined. Germline loops: CDR1 LGHNA, CDR2 YNFKEQ. The CDR3 consists of 14 residues. CDR3 nucleotide sequence: TGTGCCAGGAGCCAAGGGCAGGACGGCTACGAGCAGTACTTC. Translated: CARSQGQDGYEQYF.

Regarding this clonotype: The junction shows a germline mismatch at one end, possibly a read error. V and J are TRBV7-3 and TRBJ2-2; 9 bases fit TRBD1. CDR1 is SGHTA and CDR2 is FQGTGA in the germline V gene. The CDR3 loop spans 16 amino acids. The CDR3 DNA reads TGTGCCAGCAGTTCCCTGGACAGGGGTCGTACCGGGGACCTGTTTTTT. Encoded protein: CASSSLDRGRTGDLFF.

Concerning this clonotype itself: Its ends do not fully match the called genes, so a read error is possible. The chain couples TRBV11-2 to TRBJ2-1; either TRBD1 or TRBD2 may supply D (5 bases each). The germline CDR1 and CDR2 sequences are SGHAT and FQNNGV. The CDR3 extends over 22 amino acids. The CDR3 protein is CSSGLSYRGPVKQVRSYNEQFF. CDR3 in DNA: TGTTCCAGCGGCCTCTCCTACCGGGGTCCTGTGAAACAGGTTCGCTCCTACAATGAGCAGTTCTTC.

In the case of this clonotype: The CDR3 carries no conserved terminal phenylalanine or tryptophan, so it likely arises from a read error. The rearrangement links TRBV10-3 to TRBJ2-7; D possibly corresponds to TRBD1 (6 bases). CDR1 and CDR2 from the germline V gene are ENHRY and SYGVKD. This CDR3 is built from 15 residues. V gave up 4 bases and J gave up 2 bases, with 15 bases separating them. CDR3 sequence reads: CAISAGEQPPYEQYY. Here the CDR3 DNA reads TGTGCCATCAGTGCAGGGGAGCAACCACCCTACGAGCAGTACTAC.